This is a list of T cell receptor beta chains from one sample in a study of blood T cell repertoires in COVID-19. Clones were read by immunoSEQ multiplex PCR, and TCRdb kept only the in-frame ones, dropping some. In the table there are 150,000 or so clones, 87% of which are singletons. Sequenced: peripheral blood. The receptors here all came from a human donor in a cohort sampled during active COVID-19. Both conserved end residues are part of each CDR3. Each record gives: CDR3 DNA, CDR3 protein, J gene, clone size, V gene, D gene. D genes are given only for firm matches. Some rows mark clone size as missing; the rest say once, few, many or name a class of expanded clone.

CDR3nt: TGCGCCAGCAGCCAAGACCCGACAGGGACCTACGAGCAGTACTTC
CDR3aa: CASSQDPTGTYEQYF
j_gene: TRBJ2-7
abundance: few
v_gene: TRBV4-3
d_gene: TRBD1

CDR3nt: TGTGCCAGCCGGCGGGGGGGTAGGGATGAGCAGTTCTTC
CDR3aa: CASRRGGRDEQFF
j_gene: TRBJ2-1
abundance: .
v_gene: TRBV9
d_gene: TRBD2

CDR3nt: TGTGCCACCAGTGATTTGGACAGGGGCCTCCAAGAGACCCAGTACTTC
CDR3aa: CATSDLDRGLQETQYF
j_gene: TRBJ2-5
abundance: .
v_gene: TRBV24-1
d_gene: TRBD1

CDR3nt: TGTGCCACCAGTGATGCGGGGAATGAGCAGTTCTTC
CDR3aa: CATSDAGNEQFF
j_gene: TRBJ2-1
abundance: .
v_gene: TRBV24-1
d_gene: .

CDR3nt: TGTGCCAGCAGGGGGTGGACAGGGCGCGGTGAAAAACTGTTTTTT
CDR3aa: CASRGWTGRGEKLFF
j_gene: TRBJ1-4
abundance: .
v_gene: TRBV5-8
d_gene: TRBD1

CDR3nt: TGCACCAGCAGAGCTGCCTCGGGACAGTGGCATCACTATGGCTACACCTTC
CDR3aa: CTSRAASGQWHHYGYTF
j_gene: TRBJ1-2
abundance: .
v_gene: TRBV1
d_gene: .

CDR3nt: TGCGCCAGCAGCCAAGGGGTTAGCCTGGCGGGAAAACAGTTCTTC
CDR3aa: CASSQGVSLAGKQFF
j_gene: TRBJ2-1
abundance: .
v_gene: TRBV4-1
d_gene: .

CDR3nt: TGTGCCAGCAGCCAATTAGGCACAGATACGCAGTATTTT
CDR3aa: CASSQLGTDTQYF
j_gene: TRBJ2-3
abundance: .
v_gene: TRBV5-6
d_gene: .

CDR3nt: TGTGCCACCCGGGACAGGGCATCTGATAACTATGGCTACACCTTC
CDR3aa: CATRDRASDNYGYTF
j_gene: TRBJ1-2
abundance: .
v_gene: TRBV6-6
d_gene: TRBD1

CDR3nt: TGTGCCAGCAGTTTATCGGGACAGGGCTATGGCTACACCTTC
CDR3aa: CASSLSGQGYGYTF
j_gene: TRBJ1-2
abundance: .
v_gene: TRBV27
d_gene: TRBD1

CDR3nt: TGCGCCAGCGTCCGGTTGACTAGCGGGGGGGCGAACCAAGAGACCCAGTACTTC
CDR3aa: CASVRLTSGGANQETQYF
j_gene: TRBJ2-5
abundance: .
v_gene: TRBV10-1
d_gene: TRBD2

CDR3nt: TGTGCCAGCAGCGGACTACCTCGACAGGGCCACTATGGCTACACCTTC
CDR3aa: CASSGLPRQGHYGYTF
j_gene: TRBJ1-2
abundance: .
v_gene: TRBV9
d_gene: TRBD1

CDR3nt: TGTGCCTGGAACCGGGACAGGGGGCAGGAGACCCAGTACTTC
CDR3aa: CAWNRDRGQETQYF
j_gene: TRBJ2-5
abundance: .
v_gene: TRBV30
d_gene: TRBD1

CDR3nt: TGTGCCAGCAGCTTAGTCGGGACAGGGAATGAAAAACTGTTTTTT
CDR3aa: CASSLVGTGNEKLFF
j_gene: TRBJ1-4
abundance: .
v_gene: TRBV7-9
d_gene: TRBD1

CDR3nt: TGTGCCAGCAGCCTACAGGGTTTCTACGAGCAGTACTTC
CDR3aa: CASSLQGFYEQYF
j_gene: TRBJ2-7
abundance: .
v_gene: TRBV7-8
d_gene: .

CDR3nt: TGTGCCAGCGATGAAACAGGGTTGTGGGAAAAACTGTTTTTT
CDR3aa: CASDETGLWEKLFF
j_gene: TRBJ1-4
abundance: once
v_gene: TRBV2
d_gene: .

CDR3nt: TGTGCCAGCAGCTTAAGTGGCGGGGGGTACCAAGAGACCCAGTACTTC
CDR3aa: CASSLSGGGYQETQYF
j_gene: TRBJ2-5
abundance: .
v_gene: TRBV7-9
d_gene: TRBD2

CDR3nt: TGTGCCAGCAGTCACGGGACATTTTTTGGCTACACCTTC
CDR3aa: CASSHGTFFGYTF
j_gene: TRBJ1-2
abundance: .
v_gene: TRBV21-1
d_gene: .

CDR3nt: TGTGCCAGCAGCTTACGGGGGATCTGGCTTTATGGCTACACCTTC
CDR3aa: CASSLRGIWLYGYTF
j_gene: TRBJ1-2
abundance: .
v_gene: TRBV7-2
d_gene: .

CDR3nt: TGTGCCAGCAGTTCTACAGCCGTCCCTGGAAACACCATATATTTT
CDR3aa: CASSSTAVPGNTIYF
j_gene: TRBJ1-3
abundance: .
v_gene: TRBV6-5
d_gene: .

CDR3nt: TGCAGTGCTAGTCAGGACAAAGCGAGCTCCTACGAGCAGTACTTC
CDR3aa: CSASQDKASSYEQYF
j_gene: TRBJ2-7
abundance: .
v_gene: TRBV20-1
d_gene: .

CDR3nt: TGCGCCAGCAGCCAAGATCGTCAGGCGCCTAATGAAAAACTGTTTTTT
CDR3aa: CASSQDRQAPNEKLFF
j_gene: TRBJ1-4
abundance: .
v_gene: TRBV4-3
d_gene: .

CDR3nt: TGTGCCAGCAGTTTGCGGGTAACTGAAGCTTTCTTT
CDR3aa: CASSLRVTEAFF
j_gene: TRBJ1-1
abundance: once
v_gene: TRBV28
d_gene: .

CDR3nt: TGTGCCAGCAGCTTAATTCGGGACAGGGGCAATCAGCCCCAGCATTTT
CDR3aa: CASSLIRDRGNQPQHF
j_gene: TRBJ1-5
abundance: .
v_gene: TRBV7-8
d_gene: TRBD1

CDR3nt: TGTGCCAGCAGCCGGGGGGGAGCGGGATTGACAGATACGCAGTATTTT
CDR3aa: CASSRGGAGLTDTQYF
j_gene: TRBJ2-3
abundance: .
v_gene: TRBV13
d_gene: TRBD2

CDR3nt: TGTGCCAGCAGGTCCTACAGGGGGTATAATTACGAGCAGTACTTC
CDR3aa: CASRSYRGYNYEQYF
j_gene: TRBJ2-7
abundance: .
v_gene: TRBV27
d_gene: TRBD1

CDR3nt: TGTGCCAGCAGCTTGGAGATCGAAGCGGGTCCCAACAATGAGCAGTTCTTC
CDR3aa: CASSLEIEAGPNNEQFF
j_gene: TRBJ2-1
abundance: .
v_gene: TRBV5-6
d_gene: .

CDR3nt: TGTGCCTGGAGTCACGGGACAGGGGCCTTCGAGCAGTACTTC
CDR3aa: CAWSHGTGAFEQYF
j_gene: TRBJ2-7
abundance: .
v_gene: TRBV30
d_gene: TRBD1

CDR3nt: TGTGCCACCAGCAGAGAAGCGGGAGTAAGACAGTACGAGCAGTACTTC
CDR3aa: CATSREAGVRQYEQYF
j_gene: TRBJ2-7
abundance: .
v_gene: TRBV15
d_gene: TRBD2

CDR3nt: TGTGCCAGCAGCTGGGGGGCGAGGGGGGGGACCGGGGAGCTGTTTTTT
CDR3aa: CASSWGARGGTGELFF
j_gene: TRBJ2-2
abundance: .
v_gene: TRBV7-8
d_gene: .

CDR3nt: TGTGCCAGCAACCCCACCGCGCAGGGAGGGACTGAAGCTTTCTTT
CDR3aa: CASNPTAQGGTEAFF
j_gene: TRBJ1-1
abundance: .
v_gene: TRBV6-5
d_gene: .

CDR3nt: TGTGCCAGCAGTATTCACAGGGGGCGGGGCAATCAGCCCCAGCATTTT
CDR3aa: CASSIHRGRGNQPQHF
j_gene: TRBJ1-5
abundance: .
v_gene: TRBV28
d_gene: TRBD1